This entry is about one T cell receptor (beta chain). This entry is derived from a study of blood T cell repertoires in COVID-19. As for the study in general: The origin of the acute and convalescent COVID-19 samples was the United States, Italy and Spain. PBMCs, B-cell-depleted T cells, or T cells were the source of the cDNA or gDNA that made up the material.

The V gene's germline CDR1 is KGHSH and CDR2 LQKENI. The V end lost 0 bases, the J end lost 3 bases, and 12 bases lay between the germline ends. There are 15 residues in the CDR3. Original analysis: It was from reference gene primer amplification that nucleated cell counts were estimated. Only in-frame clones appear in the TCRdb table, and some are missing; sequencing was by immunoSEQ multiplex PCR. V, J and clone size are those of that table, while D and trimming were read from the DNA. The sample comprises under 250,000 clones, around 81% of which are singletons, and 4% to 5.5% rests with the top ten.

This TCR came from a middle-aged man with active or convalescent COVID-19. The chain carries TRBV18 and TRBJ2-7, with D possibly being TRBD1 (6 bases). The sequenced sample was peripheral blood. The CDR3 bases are TGTGCCAGCTCACCACCGCAAGGACAGTTCTACGAGCAGTACTTC. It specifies CASSPPQGQFYEQYF.